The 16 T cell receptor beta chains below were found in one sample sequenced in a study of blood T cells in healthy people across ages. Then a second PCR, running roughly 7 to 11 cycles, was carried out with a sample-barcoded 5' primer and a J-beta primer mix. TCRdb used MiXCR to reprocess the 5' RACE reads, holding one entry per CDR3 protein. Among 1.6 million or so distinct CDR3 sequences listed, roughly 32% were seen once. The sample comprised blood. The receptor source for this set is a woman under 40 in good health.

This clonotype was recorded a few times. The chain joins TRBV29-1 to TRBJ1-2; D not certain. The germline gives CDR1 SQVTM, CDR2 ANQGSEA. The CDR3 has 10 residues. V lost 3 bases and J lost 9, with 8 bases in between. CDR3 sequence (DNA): TGCAGCGTTGAGGAGAGGAGCTACACCTTC. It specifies CSVEERSYTF.

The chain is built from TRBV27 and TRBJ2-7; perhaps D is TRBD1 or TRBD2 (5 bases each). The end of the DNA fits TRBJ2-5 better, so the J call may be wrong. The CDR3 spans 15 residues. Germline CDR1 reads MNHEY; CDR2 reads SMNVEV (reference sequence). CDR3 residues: CASSFGGSKRETQYF. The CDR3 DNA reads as TGTGCCAGCAGTTTTGGGGGTAGTAAGCGCGAGACCCAGTACTTC.

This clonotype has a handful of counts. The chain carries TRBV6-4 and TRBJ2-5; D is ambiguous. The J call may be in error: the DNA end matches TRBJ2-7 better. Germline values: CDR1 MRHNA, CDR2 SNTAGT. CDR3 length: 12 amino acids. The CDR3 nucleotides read TGTGCCAGCAGCCTACCACTTCACGAGCAGTACTTC. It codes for CASSLPLHEQYF.

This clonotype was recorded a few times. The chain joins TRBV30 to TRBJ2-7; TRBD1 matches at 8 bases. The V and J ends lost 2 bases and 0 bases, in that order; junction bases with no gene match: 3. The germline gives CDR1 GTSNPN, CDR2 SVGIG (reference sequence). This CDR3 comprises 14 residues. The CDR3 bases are TGTGCCTGGAGTTGGACAGGGATCTCCTACGAGCAGTACTTC. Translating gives CAWSWTGISYEQYF. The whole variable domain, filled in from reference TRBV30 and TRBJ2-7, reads SQTIHQWPATLVQPVGSPLSLECTVEGTSNPNLYWYRQAAGRGLQLLFYSVGIGQISSEVPQNLSASRPQDRQFILSSKKLLLSDSGFYLCAWSWTGISYEQYFGPGTRLTVT.

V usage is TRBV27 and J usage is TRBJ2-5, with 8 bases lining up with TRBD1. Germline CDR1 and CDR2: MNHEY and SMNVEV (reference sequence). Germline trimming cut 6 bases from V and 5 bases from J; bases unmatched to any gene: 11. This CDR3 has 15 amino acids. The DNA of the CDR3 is TGTGCCAGCAGCTTACGACAGGGGTGGGTGGAGACCCAGTACTTC. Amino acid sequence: CASSLRQGWVETQYF.

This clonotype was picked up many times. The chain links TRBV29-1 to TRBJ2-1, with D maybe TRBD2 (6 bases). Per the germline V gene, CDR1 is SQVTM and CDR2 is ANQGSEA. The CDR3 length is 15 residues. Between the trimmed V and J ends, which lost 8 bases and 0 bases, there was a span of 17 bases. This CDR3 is CSPKGGMSSYNEQFF. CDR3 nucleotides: TGCAGCCCCAAGGGCGGGATGAGCTCCTACAATGAGCAGTTCTTC.

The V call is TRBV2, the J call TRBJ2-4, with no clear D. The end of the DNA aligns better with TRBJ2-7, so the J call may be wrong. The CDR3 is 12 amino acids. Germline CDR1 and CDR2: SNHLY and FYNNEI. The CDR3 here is CASRLDDYEQYF. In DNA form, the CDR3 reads TGTGCCAGCAGACTGGACGACTACGAGCAGTACTTC.

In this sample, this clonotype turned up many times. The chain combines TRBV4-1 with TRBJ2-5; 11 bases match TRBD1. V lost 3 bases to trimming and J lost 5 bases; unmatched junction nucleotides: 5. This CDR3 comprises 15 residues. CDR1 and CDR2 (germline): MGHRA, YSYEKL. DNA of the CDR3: TGCGCCAGCAGCCACCCGGGACAGGGGGTGGAGACCCAGTACTTC. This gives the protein CASSHPGQGVETQYF.

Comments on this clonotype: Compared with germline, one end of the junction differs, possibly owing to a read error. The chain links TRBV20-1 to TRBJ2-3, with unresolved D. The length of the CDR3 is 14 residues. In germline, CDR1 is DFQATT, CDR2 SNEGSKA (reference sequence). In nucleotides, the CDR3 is TGCGGTGCTAGTGGCGCAGATAGCACAGATACGCAGTATTTT. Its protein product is CGASGADSTDTQYF.

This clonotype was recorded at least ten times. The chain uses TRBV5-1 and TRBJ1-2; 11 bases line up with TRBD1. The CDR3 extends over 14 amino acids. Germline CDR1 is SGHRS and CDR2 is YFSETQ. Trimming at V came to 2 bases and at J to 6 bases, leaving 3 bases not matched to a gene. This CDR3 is CASSFGQGANGYTF. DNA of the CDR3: TGCGCCAGCAGCTTCGGACAGGGGGCGAATGGCTACACCTTC.

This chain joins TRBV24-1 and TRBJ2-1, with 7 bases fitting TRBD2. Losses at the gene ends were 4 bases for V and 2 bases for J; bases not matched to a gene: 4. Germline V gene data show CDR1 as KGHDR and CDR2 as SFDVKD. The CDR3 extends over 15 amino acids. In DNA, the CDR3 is TGTGCCACCAGTGACTCTAGCGGCCCCTACAATGAGCAGTTCTTC. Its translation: CATSDSSGPYNEQFF.

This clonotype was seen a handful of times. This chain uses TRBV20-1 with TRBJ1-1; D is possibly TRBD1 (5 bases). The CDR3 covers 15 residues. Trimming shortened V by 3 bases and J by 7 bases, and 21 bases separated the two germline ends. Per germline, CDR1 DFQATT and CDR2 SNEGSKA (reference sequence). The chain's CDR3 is CSARIFIGAQGEAFF. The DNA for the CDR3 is TGCAGTGCTAGGATCTTCATAGGGGCGCAGGGTGAAGCTTTCTTT.

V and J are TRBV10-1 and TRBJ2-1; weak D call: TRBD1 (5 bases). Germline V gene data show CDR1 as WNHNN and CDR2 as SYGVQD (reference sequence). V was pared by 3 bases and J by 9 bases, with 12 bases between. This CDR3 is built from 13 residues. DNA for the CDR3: TGCGCCAGCAGTGACCCGCTAGACAGTGAGCAGTTCTTC. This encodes CASSDPLDSEQFF.

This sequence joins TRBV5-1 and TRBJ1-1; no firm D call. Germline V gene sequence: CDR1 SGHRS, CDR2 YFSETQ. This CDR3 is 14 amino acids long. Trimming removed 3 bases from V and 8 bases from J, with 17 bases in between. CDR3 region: CASSSGESVGEAFF. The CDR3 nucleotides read TGCGCCAGCAGCTCGGGAGAGTCGGTGGGAGAAGCTTTCTTT.

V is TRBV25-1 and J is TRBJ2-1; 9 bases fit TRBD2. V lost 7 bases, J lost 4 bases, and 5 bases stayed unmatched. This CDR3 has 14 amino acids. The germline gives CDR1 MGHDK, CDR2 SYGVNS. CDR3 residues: CASTPREGYNEQFF. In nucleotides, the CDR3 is TGTGCCAGCACCCCGCGGGAGGGGTACAATGAGCAGTTCTTC.

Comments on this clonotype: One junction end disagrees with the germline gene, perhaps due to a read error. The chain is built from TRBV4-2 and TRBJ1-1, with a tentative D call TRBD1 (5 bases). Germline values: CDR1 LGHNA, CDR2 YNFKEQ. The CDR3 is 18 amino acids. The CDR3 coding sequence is TGTGCTAGCAGCCAAGATGACGTACGGGGGAGGAGTAGAACTGAAGCTTTCTTT. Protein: CASSQDDVRGRSRTEAFF.